Listed here are 13 T cell receptor beta chains from one sample, sequenced in a study of T cell responses to AZD1222 COVID-19 vaccine. Method: immunoSEQ multiplex PCR; TCRdb's copy keeps in-frame clones and lacks some. The sample lists under 70,000 clones; 76% were seen once. Sequencing used peripheral blood, obtained on day 0 of AZD1222 vaccination. These receptors all come from an adult in good health.

The chain joins TRBV30 to TRBJ1-3; D unclear. This CDR3 comprises 15 residues. Germline values: CDR1 GTSNPN, CDR2 SVGIG (reference sequence). Trimming pared 2 bases from V and 4 bases from J, leaving 15 bases between. The CDR3 here is CAWSWGRTAGNTIYF. CDR3 bases: TGTGCCTGGAGTTGGGGAAGGACGGCGGGAAACACCATATATTTT.

The chain uses TRBV7-9 and TRBJ1-5; D gene unclear. V lost 5 bases and J 1 base, leaving 3 bases between the germline ends. Germline CDR1 SEHNR, CDR2 FQNEAQ (reference sequence). The CDR3 has 12 residues. CDR3 bases: TGTGCCAGCAGCCGAAGCAATCAGCCCCAGCATTTT. This codes for CASSRSNQPQHF.

This chain uses TRBV3-1 (or the pseudogene TRBV3-2) with TRBJ1-3; 7 bases agree with TRBD1. CDR3 length: 14 residues. V lost 5 bases, J lost 2 bases, and 3 bases stayed unmatched. Germline V gene data show CDR1 as LGHDT and CDR2 as YNNKEL (reference sequence). The chain's CDR3 is CASSDGTAGNTIYF. The CDR3 DNA reads as TGTGCCAGCAGCGACGGGACAGCTGGAAACACCATATATTTT.

This clone was detected once. The rearrangement joins TRBV7-9 to TRBJ2-2, with D hard to call. Germline V gives CDR1 SEHNR, CDR2 FQNEAQ (reference sequence). Trimming shortened V by 0 bases and J by 6 bases, and 8 bases separated the two germline ends. The CDR3 consists of 14 residues. CDR3 loop: CASSLALLSGELFF. The CDR3 coding sequence is TGTGCCAGCAGCTTAGCCCTACTGTCCGGGGAGCTGTTTTTT. The complete variable domain, with remaining parts taken from reference TRBV7-9 and TRBJ2-2, reads DTGVSQNPRHKITKRGQNVTFRCDPISEHNRLYWYRQTLGQGPEFLTYFQNEAQLEKSRLLSDRFSAERPKGSFSTLEIQRTEQGDSAMYLCASSLALLSGELFFGEGSRLTVL.

This clone turned up a few times. This chain links TRBV9 with TRBJ1-2, with 7 bases that match TRBD1. The CDR3 sequence is 14 residues long. V gave up 3 bases and J gave up 4 bases; unmatched junction bases: 6. The V gene's germline CDR1 is SGDLS and CDR2 YYNGEE. CDR3: CASSAVQGTYGYTF. In nucleotides, the CDR3 is TGTGCCAGCAGCGCCGTACAGGGGACCTATGGCTACACCTTC.

The genes are TRBV5-1 and TRBJ2-3; D is possibly TRBD1 or TRBD2 (5 bases each). The CDR3 length is 15 residues. V lost 0 bases to trimming and J lost 4 bases, with 12 bases between them. In germline, CDR1 is SGHRS, CDR2 YFSETQ. The CDR3: CASSLGPSGPDTQYF. CDR3 DNA sequence: TGCGCCAGCAGCTTGGGCCCCTCGGGGCCAGATACGCAGTATTTT.

The V and J genes are TRBV6-2 or TRBV6-3 and TRBJ1-1; D is unresolved. The CDR3 totals 12 residues. From germline, CDR1 is MNHEY and CDR2 SVGEGT. Trimming shortened V by 5 bases and J by 1 base, and 5 bases separated the two germline ends. The CDR3 bases are TGTGCCAGCAGTCTAGCGAACACTGAAGCTTTCTTT. This codes for CASSLANTEAFF.

This sequence joins TRBV3-1 (or the pseudogene TRBV3-2) and TRBJ2-1; maybe TRBD2 (6 bases). The V gene lost 4 bases and the J gene lost 0 bases, with 13 bases spanning the gap. The CDR3 is 16 residues long. Germline lookup yields CDR1 LGHDT and CDR2 YNNKEL (reference sequence). CDR3 coding DNA: TGTGCCAGCAGCCCGACTAGGTGGGGCTCCTACAATGAGCAGTTCTTC. It encodes CASSPTRWGSYNEQFF.

This clone was picked up one time. The rearrangement uses TRBV3-1 (or the pseudogene TRBV3-2) and TRBJ1-1, with TRBD1 matching over 7 bases. Germline lookup yields CDR1 LGHDT and CDR2 YNNKEL (reference sequence). The length of the CDR3 is 17 residues. J gave up 5 bases and V 4 bases, and 16 bases lay outside the gene matches. CDR3: CASSLTPATGRGTEAFF. The CDR3 region has the DNA TGTGCCAGCAGCCTGACTCCGGCGACAGGGCGGGGGACTGAAGCTTTCTTT.

This chain joins TRBV5-1 and TRBJ2-7, with D possibly being TRBD1 (6 bases). This CDR3 has 14 amino acids. The V gene's germline CDR1 is SGHRS and CDR2 YFSETQ. The V end was cut by 0 bases, the J end by 4 bases, with 11 bases between. CDR3 nucleotides: TGCGCCAGCAGCTTGGAAGGGGGTACTTACGAGCAGTACTTC. Its protein is CASSLEGGTYEQYF.

This clone was picked up one time. The V and J genes are TRBV6-5 and TRBJ1-1; D might be TRBD1 (6 bases). Looked up from germline, CDR1 is MNHEY and CDR2 is SVGAGI. Trimming took 5 bases from V and 0 from J, leaving 13 bases between them. The CDR3 extends over 15 amino acids. CDR3: CASSPLGGMNTEAFF. CDR3 nucleotides: TGTGCCAGCAGTCCCCTAGGGGGGATGAACACTGAAGCTTTCTTT.

This clone has only a few counts. The chain uses TRBV24-1 and TRBJ1-5, with a tentative D call TRBD1 (5 bases). V lost 4 bases and J lost 6, with 6 bases in between. The CDR3 runs 12 residues. CDR1 and CDR2 (germline): KGHDR, SFDVKD. CDR3 DNA sequence: TGTGCCACCAGTGACAGGGCTCAGCCCCAGCATTTT. It is translated as CATSDRAQPQHF.

The chain employs TRBV29-1 and TRBJ1-1; 9 nucleotides match TRBD1. Germline values: CDR1 SQVTM, CDR2 ANQGSEA. This CDR3 region has 12 residues. The V segment lost 1 base and the J segment 7 bases; nucleotides outside the gene matches: 1. Here the CDR3 reads CSVEGTGDEAFF. The CDR3 DNA follows: TGCAGCGTTGAAGGGACAGGGGATGAAGCTTTCTTT.